This section outlines one TCR beta chain sequence together with its context. Its target is unknown. CDR1 is SGDLS and CDR2 is YYNGEE in the germline V gene. The ends lost 0 bases at V and 5 bases at J; junction bases unmatched: 4. The CDR3 loop spans 14 amino acids. The data were taken from a study of shared clonotypes between healthy human individuals. General study results and limits: Naive CD4 clonotypes were shared across several donors at about 5.2%.

Sorted-subset replicate PCRs used 150 to 200 ng DNA, some 30,000 T cell genomes. In the authors' methods: Junction-only sequences without quality scores were provided by ImmunoSEQ, so filtering was different. Only in-frame clones appear in the TCRdb table, and some are missing; sequencing was by immunoSEQ multiplex PCR. For V, J and clone size, that table is used; D and trimming come from the DNA. Found here are roughly 2.2 million clones, just under 95% of them singletons; the top ten hold 0.37%. This TCR came from a man younger than 35 in good health. Some clones in this sample may be carry-over from other donors' samples. The V call is TRBV9, the J call TRBJ2-7; TRBD1 matches at 8 bases. The source material was naive CD4+ T cells from PBMCs. Regarding subset: CD45RA+ positively selected. The CDR3 loop reads CASSVAPGGDEQYF. CDR3 DNA sequence: TGTGCCAGCAGCGTAGCTCCAGGGGGCGACGAGCAGTACTTC.